This T cell receptor (beta chain) was sequenced in a study of long-term antiretroviral therapy in people with HIV. The immunoSEQ assay was v3.0, run at survey level. This table comes from immunoSEQ multiplex PCR, and its TCRdb copy is limited to in-frame clones, with some not included. The table records some 33,000 clones, roughly 98% of them present only once. The germline gives CDR1 LGHNA, CDR2 YSLEER. CDR3 size: 15 residues. The V gene lost 2 bases and the J gene lost 1 base, with 8 bases spanning the gap. The V call is TRBV4-3, the J call TRBJ2-2; no firm D call. The TCR originated in a man aged 30 to 45 with HIV. This material consisted of unsorted PBMCs, taken 7.6 years after starting antiretroviral therapy. The CDR3 region is CASSQSFGNTGELFF. The CDR3 DNA sequence: TGCGCCAGCAGCCAATCCTTCGGGAACACCGGGGAGCTGTTTTTT.